Listed here are 4 T cell receptor beta chains from one sample, sequenced in a study of T-cell memory formation after mild COVID-19. A single record per CDR3 protein comes from TCRdb applying MiXCR to the 5' RACE reads. The data show more than 110,000 distinct CDR3 sequences, 11% to 15% seen once. The sequenced material came from PBMCs or a T cell subset sorted from them (not recorded which). These receptor sequences come from an adult woman who had mild COVID-19 (a few samples of this study predate the infection). Cell type and time point are not known.

This clonotype was detected ten times or more. The genes are TRBV18 and TRBJ1-1; 8 bases line up with TRBD1. This CDR3 spans 13 amino acids. Germline V lookup: CDR1 KGHSH, CDR2 LQKENI. The V segment lost 3 bases and the J segment 6 bases; nucleotides outside the gene matches: 3. CDR3 in amino acids: CASSPAGGPEAFF. In DNA, the CDR3 is TGTGCCAGCTCACCTGCAGGGGGCCCTGAAGCTTTCTTT. The variable domain in full, with the rest retrieved from reference TRBV18 and TRBJ1-1, is NAGVMQNPRHLVRRRGQEARLRCSPMKGHSHVYWYRQLPEEGLKFMVYLQKENIIDESGMPKERFSAEFPKEGPSILRIQQVVRGDSAAYFCASSPAGGPEAFFGQGTRLTVV.

This clonotype was counted between two and nine times. The chain joins TRBV9 to TRBJ2-1; D might be TRBD2 (6 bases). The CDR3 has 20 residues. Germline V CDR1 and CDR2: SGDLS, YYNGEE. Trimming took 0 bases from V and 6 from J, leaving 28 bases between them. In DNA form, the CDR3 reads TGTGCCAGCAGCGTAGGGAGTACCGGGGTAATAGCGGTCCGAACCAATGAGCAGTTCTTC. The encoded protein is CASSVGSTGVIAVRTNEQFF.

This clonotype appeared a few times. The CDR3 nucleotides are TGTGCCAGTAGTCCCTGGGGGACTAGCGCAGATACGCAGTATTTT. This sequence encodes CASSPWGTSADTQYF. This chain joins TRBV19 and TRBJ2-3; 10 bases are a match to TRBD2. This CDR3 contains 15 residues. With V trimmed by 5 bases and J by 4 bases, 6 bases remained unmatched. The V gene's germline CDR1 is LNHDA and CDR2 SQIVND (reference sequence).

The rearrangement joins TRBV9 to TRBJ1-2, with TRBD1 identical over 7 bases. Trimming cost V 4 bases and J 3 bases; bases outside gene matches: 6. Germline CDR1 reads SGDLS; CDR2 reads YYNGEE. CDR3 length: 14 amino acids. DNA for the CDR3: TGTGCCAGCAGCTTCGGGACAGCAGACTATGGCTACACCTTC. Its protein is CASSFGTADYGYTF.